The entry below gives a single T cell receptor beta chain sequence along with its context. This entry comes from a study of blood T cell repertoires in COVID-19. As for the study in general: Samples of COVID-19 (acute and convalescent) were obtained from the United States, Italy and Spain.

V lost 0 bases and J lost 6; bases outside the gene matches: 9. CDR1 is SGHRS, CDR2 YFSETQ, per germline. The CDR3 contains 16 residues. Original processing methods: Nucleated cell number was recorded as an estimate derived from reference gene primer amplification. Here immunoSEQ multiplex PCR was the method, and the copy in TCRdb shows in-frame clones only, minus some. V and J calls and clone size are given by that table; D and trimming were obtained from the DNA. The sample records over 60,000 clones, approximately 85% being singletons. The origin of this receptor is a woman aged 80 or over with active or convalescent COVID-19. Sequencing used peripheral blood. The chain has TRBV5-1 and TRBJ1-5, with 7 bases that match TRBD1. The CDR3 DNA reads as TGCGCCAGCAGCTTGGGCCCCGACAGGGCGGGTCAGCCCCAGCATTTT. It is translated as CASSLGPDRAGQPQHF.